The next 25 T cell receptor beta chains were all read from a single sample in a study of identical twins. Each CDR3 protein gets one entry after TCRdb re-called the 5' RACE reads with MiXCR. The table shows 1.5 million or so distinct CDR3 sequences, with less than 40% occurring only once. Sequencing used cord blood. These receptors were collected from a newborn girl in good health.

Of note for this clonotype: This clone may be a read error of a much larger clone one base away. The chain carries TRBV29-1 and TRBJ2-5; the D gene is possibly TRBD1 (6 bases). The DNA end lines up better with TRBJ2-1; the J call may be wrong. This CDR3 is built from 12 residues. Germline values: CDR1 SQVTM, CDR2 ANQGSEA. CDR3 in amino acids: CSVTGTQETQFF. The DNA of the CDR3 is TGCAGCGTAACAGGGACCCAAGAGACCCAGTTCTTC.

The chain has TRBV20-1 and TRBJ1-2; D possibly corresponds to TRBD1 (6 bases). Germline CDR1 is DFQATT and CDR2 is SNEGSKA (reference sequence). V lost 4 bases, J lost 13 bases, and 19 bases lay in between. The CDR3 spans 12 residues. CDR3 coding DNA: TGCAGTGCTACTCCGGACAGCCTGGTGGGCACCTTC. Amino acids: CSATPDSLVGTF.

This clonotype appeared a few times. V and J are TRBV3-1 and TRBJ1-6, with unresolved D. The V gene lost 4 bases and the J gene lost 7 bases, with 17 bases spanning the gap. CDR3 size: 16 residues. The germline gives CDR1 LGHDT, CDR2 YNNKEL (reference sequence). Written as DNA, the CDR3 is TGTGCCAGCAGCCCCTTGGGCAGGCAGAAAAATTCACCCCTCCACTTT. Protein: CASSPLGRQKNSPLHF.

This chain connects TRBV20-1 to TRBJ2-5, with 7 bases aligning to TRBD2. V lost 3 bases to trimming and J lost 5 bases; unmatched junction nucleotides: 9. CDR1 is DFQATT and CDR2 is SNEGSKA in the germline V gene (reference sequence). CDR3 length: 14 residues. CDR3 region: CSASKAGLEETQYF. In nucleotides, the CDR3 is TGCAGTGCTAGCAAAGCGGGACTGGAGGAGACCCAGTACTTC.

The CDR3 bases are TGTGCCACCAGTGATTTGCATAGCCACTACGAGCAGTACTTC. This codes for CATSDLHSHYEQYF. The V call is TRBV24-1, the J call TRBJ2-7; no definite D call. V lost 0 bases and J lost 3, with 8 bases in between. The CDR3 runs 14 residues. The germline gives CDR1 KGHDR, CDR2 SFDVKD.

The genes are TRBV20-1 and TRBJ2-1, with D perhaps being TRBD1 or TRBD2 (6 bases each). Germline lookup yields CDR1 DFQATT and CDR2 SNEGSKA (reference sequence). The CDR3 runs 14 residues. Trimming took off 5 bases at V and 8 bases at J, with 19 bases between the two ends. In DNA, the CDR3 is TGCAGTGCTGGGGGCGCGGCTCGGAGGGATGAGCAGTTCTTC. Translated: CSAGGAARRDEQFF.

This clonotype was found many times. This CDR3 reads CASSLMSFKITDTQYF. The CDR3 DNA reads as TGTGCCAGCAGCTTAATGTCCTTCAAGATCACAGATACGCAGTATTTT. The rearrangement joins TRBV7-2 to TRBJ2-3; D uncertain. This CDR3 is 16 amino acids long. Per the germline V gene, CDR1 is SGHTA and CDR2 is FQGNSA. The V and J ends lost 2 bases and 2 bases respectively, with 14 bases between them.

This clonotype was recorded a few times. V usage is TRBV28 and J usage is TRBJ2-3; TRBD2 agrees at 12 bases. Trimming cost V 2 bases and J 0 bases; bases outside gene matches: 6. There are 18 residues in the CDR3. The germline V gene has CDR1 MDHEN and CDR2 SYDVKM. In DNA, the CDR3 is TGTGCCAGCAGTTTAAGACTAGCGGGAGTTTCGAGCACAGATACGCAGTATTTT. Residues: CASSLRLAGVSSTDTQYF.

The chain links TRBV18 to TRBJ1-4; D may be TRBD1 (6 bases). Trimming stripped 3 bases from V and 3 bases from J, with 17 bases between. The CDR3 sequence is 17 residues long. Germline-derived CDR1 and CDR2 are KGHSH and LQKENI. The CDR3 DNA is TGTGCCAGCTCACCCGAACAGGGCTCTTTGGCTAATGAAAAACTGTTTTTT. This gives the protein CASSPEQGSLANEKLFF.

This clonotype was recorded a few times. V gene TRBV28 combines with J gene TRBJ2-4; TRBD1 matches 11 bases. The CDR3 has 16 amino acids. Germline V lookup: CDR1 MDHEN, CDR2 SYDVKM. Trimming took 3 bases from V and 3 from J; bases not matched to a gene: 4. The CDR3 reads CASSFPGTGGKNIQYF. CDR3 nucleotide sequence: TGTGCCAGCAGTTTCCCCGGGACAGGGGGCAAAAACATTCAGTACTTC.

This clonotype was seen a handful of times. The CDR3: CASSGTGSSTDTQYF. CDR3 sequence (DNA): TGTGCCAGCAGCGGCACAGGTTCTAGCACAGATACGCAGTATTTT. The genes are TRBV9 and TRBJ2-3; TRBD1 is a possible D gene (5 bases). Germline CDR1 reads SGDLS; CDR2 reads YYNGEE. CDR3 length: 15 amino acids. Trimming took off 3 bases at V and 0 bases at J, with 11 bases between the two ends. Full variable domain (remainder filled in from reference TRBV9 and TRBJ2-3): DSGVTQTPKHLITATGQRVTLRCSPRSGDLSVYWYQQSLDQGLQFLIQYYNGEERAKGNILERFSAQQFPDLHSELNLSSLELGDSALYFCASSGTGSSTDTQYFGPGTRLTVL.

In this sample, this clonotype turned up many times. A read error may produce the germline difference seen at one junction end. This chain connects TRBV19 to TRBJ1-2; D possibly corresponds to TRBD1 (5 bases). Per the germline V gene, CDR1 is LNHDA and CDR2 is SQIVND (reference sequence). The CDR3 has 13 residues. CDR3 sequence (DNA): TGCGCCAGCAGCATCCGGGACAACTATGGCTACACCTTC. Translation: CASSIRDNYGYTF.

The chain uses TRBV3-1 and TRBJ2-1; D not certain. Trimming left V 3 bases short and J 5 bases short, with 8 bases between. The CDR3 spans 13 residues. In germline, CDR1 is LGHDT, CDR2 YNNKEL (reference sequence). In nucleotides, the CDR3 is TGTGCCAGCAGCCATGGGCTTGACAATGAGCAGTTCTTC. Translating it yields CASSHGLDNEQFF.

Many counts were recorded for this clonotype. J is TRBJ2-3 and V is TRBV4-2; 11 bases align to TRBD2. Germline CDR1 and CDR2: LGHNA and YNFKEQ. After removal of 4 bases from V and 6 bases from J, the junction contained 21 bases not matched to a gene. The CDR3 consists of 20 residues. The CDR3 DNA sequence: TGTGCCAGCAGCCTCCTAGCCCTGGTCACTACTAGCGGGAGTTCCGATACGCAGTATTTT. Protein: CASSLLALVTTSGSSDTQYF.

CDR3 region: CSARDPATPSSYNSPLHF. The DNA of the CDR3 is TGCAGTGCTAGAGATCCTGCAACACCGAGCTCCTATAATTCACCCCTCCACTTT. V usage is TRBV20-1 and J usage is TRBJ1-6; D is unresolved. Germline-derived CDR1 and CDR2 are DFQATT and SNEGSKA (reference sequence). V was clipped by 0 bases and J by 0 bases, with 15 bases between them. The CDR3 totals 18 residues.

CDR3 protein: CASRAVILTYEQYF. In nucleotides, the CDR3 is TGTGCCAGCAGGGCAGTAATCCTAACCTACGAGCAGTACTTC. This chain links TRBV6-1 with TRBJ2-7; D call uncertain. Germline values: CDR1 MNHNS, CDR2 SASEGT. The CDR3 loop spans 14 amino acids. The V end lost 6 bases, the J end lost 2 bases, and 14 bases lay between the germline ends.

The CDR3 sequence: CSAREVARHEQFF. The CDR3 DNA sequence: TGCAGTGCTAGAGAGGTAGCAAGGCATGAGCAGTTCTTC. The chain is built from TRBV20-1 and TRBJ2-1; D remains unclear. Germline assignment: CDR1 DFQATT and CDR2 SNEGSKA (reference sequence). V lost 0 bases, J lost 8 bases, and 11 bases lay in between. This CDR3 spans 13 amino acids.

This clonotype appeared a few times. The genes are TRBV11-1 and TRBJ2-1, with D unresolved. The CDR3 length is 17 residues. Trimming stripped 1 base from V and 2 bases from J, with 15 bases between. Germline CDR1 reads SGHAT; CDR2 reads FQDESV (reference sequence). The CDR3 loop reads CASSLGGLLLTYNEQFF. CDR3 nucleotides: TGTGCCAGCAGCTTAGGAGGTCTGCTCCTAACCTACAATGAGCAGTTCTTC.

This clonotype was picked up a small number of times. This chain links TRBV4-2 with TRBJ2-5, with 7 positions matching TRBD2. Germline V gene lookup returns CDR1 LGHNA and CDR2 YNFKEQ. J lost 5 bases, V lost 2 bases, and 8 bases had no gene match. This CDR3 is built from 15 residues. CDR3 residues: CASSQILAVRETQYF. As DNA, the CDR3 is TGTGCCAGCAGCCAAATCCTAGCGGTCCGGGAGACCCAGTACTTC.

The chain uses TRBV5-6 and TRBJ2-4; D is possibly TRBD1 (6 bases). The CDR3 covers 13 residues. Germline CDR1 is SGHDT and CDR2 is YYEEEE. The V and J ends lost 5 bases and 2 bases respectively, with 8 bases between them. For the CDR3, the DNA is TGTGCCAGCAGGCAGGGGCCCAAAAACATTCAGTACTTC. This codes for CASRQGPKNIQYF.

J is TRBJ2-5 and V is TRBV14, with 10 bases fitting TRBD2. V shed 4 bases, J shed 3 bases, and the junction held 11 bases outside the gene matches. The length of the CDR3 is 17 residues. The V gene's germline CDR1 is SGHDN and CDR2 FVKESK. CDR3 loop: CASSRGPSGGNKETQYF. The CDR3 nucleotides read TGTGCCAGCAGCCGAGGCCCTAGCGGGGGAAACAAAGAGACCCAGTACTTC.

This clonotype occurred a few times. This chain connects TRBV9 to TRBJ2-4; D unresolved. The assigned J gene may be wrong: the sequence end matches TRBJ2-7 better. The length of the CDR3 is 14 residues. Germline V gene sequence: CDR1 SGDLS, CDR2 YYNGEE. The CDR3 DNA reads TGTGCCAGCAGCCCCTTCGCGCAGCCTTACGAGCAGTACTTC. Encoded protein: CASSPFAQPYEQYF.

This chain connects TRBV5-1 to TRBJ1-4; 9 nucleotides line up with TRBD1. V was clipped by 1 base and J by 8 bases; unmatched bases: 6. The CDR3 has 15 amino acids. Germline lookup yields CDR1 SGHRS and CDR2 YFSETQ. The CDR3 nucleotides are TGCGCCAGCAGCTTGATGGGACAGGGTGCGGAAAAACTGTTTTTT. Its translation: CASSLMGQGAEKLFF.

This clonotype was detected many times. The chain carries TRBV9 and TRBJ2-7; D not resolved. The CDR3 contains 13 residues. V was trimmed by 2 bases and J by 0 bases, leaving 6 bases between them. Germline values: CDR1 SGDLS, CDR2 YYNGEE. This CDR3 reads CASSVGISYEQYF. CDR3 sequence (DNA): TGTGCCAGCAGCGTTGGAATCTCCTACGAGCAGTACTTC.

The CDR3 sequence is CASSLGLGGRSTDTQYF. The CDR3 DNA sequence: TGTGCCAGCAGCTTAGGTTTAGGCGGGCGTAGCACAGATACGCAGTATTTT. J is TRBJ2-3 and V is TRBV7-9, with TRBD2 as a possible D gene (5 bases). Trimming took off 1 base at V and 0 bases at J, with 14 bases between the two ends. The CDR3 loop spans 17 amino acids. Germline loops: CDR1 SEHNR, CDR2 FQNEAQ (reference sequence).